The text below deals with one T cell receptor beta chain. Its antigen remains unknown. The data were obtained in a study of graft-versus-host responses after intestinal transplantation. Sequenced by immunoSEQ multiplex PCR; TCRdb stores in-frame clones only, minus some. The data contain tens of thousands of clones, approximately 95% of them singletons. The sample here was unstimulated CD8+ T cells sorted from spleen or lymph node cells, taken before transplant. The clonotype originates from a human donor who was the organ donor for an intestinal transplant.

The CDR3 loop reads CASSLRDTQYF. The CDR3 coding sequence is TGTGCCAGCAGCTTACGAGATACGCAGTATTTT. The J gene is TRBJ2-3, the V gene TRBV5-6; D call uncertain. CDR3 length: 11 residues. Germline V CDR1 and CDR2: SGHDT, YYEEEE. V lost 2 bases and J lost 5, with 3 bases in between.